Listed here are 7 T cell receptor delta chains from one sample, sequenced in a study of Vδ1+ human thymocytes (dated by TCRdb to about 2018). What the study reported, not specific to this receptor: Unlike the oligoclonal repertoires in peripheral blood, the thymic TRG and TRD repertoires appeared highly polyclonal, with Gaussian CDR3 length distributions.

Sequenced using an Illumina MiSeq. RNA extraction was carried out with the RNeasy mini kit, and reverse transcription was then done using Superscript III. CDR3 amplicons were generated by multiplex PCR with pooled V-gene forward primers and a constant-region reverse primer carrying Illumina adaptor overhangs. In TCRdb, clones were called once more from the public reads by CATT, and rows of identical DNA were later combined. For this sample the table gives tens of thousands of delta-chain clones, of which roughly 15% were detected only once. The ten largest clones add up to roughly 0.5% of the sample. Which antigens these TCRs recognize remains unknown. The sequencing sample was made of Vdelta1+ gamma-delta thymocytes from the thymus. Sample cell subset or site, as interpreted from the label and publication: FACS-sorted CD3+ TCRalphabeta- TCRVdelta1+ TCRVdelta2- thymocytes. These receptors were taken from a boy younger than two who had congenital heart surgery.

This clone was counted only a few times. This chain uses TRDV1 with TRDJ1; 8 bases line up with TRDD3. Germline CDR1 TSWWSYY, CDR2 QGS. The CDR3 has 16 amino acids. J was trimmed by 3 bases and V by 5 bases; bases with no gene match: 11. The CDR3 DNA follows: TGTGCTCTTGGGCACGTCGAGGGGGGATATGCCGATAAACTCATCTTT. Residues: CALGHVEGGYADKLIF.

V and J are TRDV1 and TRDJ1, with 9 bases lining up with TRDD3. V lost 0 bases, J lost 0 bases, and 11 bases stayed unmatched. This CDR3 is built from 19 residues. CDR1 is TSWWSYY, CDR2 QGS, per germline. DNA for the CDR3: TGTGCTCTTGGGGAACTTATGTTTGTACTGGGGGAGAACACCGATAAACTCATCTTT. Translating gives CALGELMFVLGENTDKLIF.

The J gene is TRDJ1, the V gene TRDV2; TRDD3 agrees at 7 bases. The CDR3 runs 23 residues. Trimming at V came to 3 bases and at J to 0 bases, leaving 30 bases not matched to a gene. The V gene's germline CDR1 is GEAIGNYY and CDR2 EKD. The CDR3 spells CACDSNIGLRLGVRIPYTDKLIF. The CDR3 region has the DNA TGTGCCTGTGACTCAAACATCGGTCTAAGGCTGGGGGTACGGATCCCGTACACCGATAAACTCATCTTT.

This clone has a handful of counts. An end of the junction does not agree with germline; a read error may underlie this. The same CDR3 arises from other DNA sequences in this sample as well. The chain is built from TRDV1 and TRDJ1; 7 positions agree with TRDD3. The CDR3 is 12 amino acids. The V gene's germline CDR1 is TSWWSYY and CDR2 QGS. The chain's CDR3 is CALGGYTDKLIF. CDR3 nucleotides: TGTGCTCTGGGGGGATACACCGATAAACTCATCTTT.

The chain joins TRDV1 to TRDJ1; the match to TRDD3 covers 12 bases. The germline CDR1 and CDR2 sequences are TSWWSYY and QGS. This CDR3 spans 18 amino acids. V lost 8 bases and J lost 0; bases outside the gene matches: 13. This CDR3 reads CALYWGILRGPYTDKLIF. In DNA, the CDR3 is TGTGCTCTTTACTGGGGGATACTGCGGGGACCGTACACCGATAAACTCATCTTT.

The chain links TRDV1 to TRDJ1, with 7 bases aligning to TRDD3. Germline CDR1 is TSWWSYY and CDR2 is QGS. With V trimmed by 2 bases and J by 0 bases, 15 bases remained unmatched. The CDR3 is made up of 19 amino acids. The CDR3: CALGEGLRTPGDYTDKLIF. CDR3 nucleotide sequence: TGTGCTCTTGGGGAAGGACTGCGTACTCCGGGGGATTACACCGATAAACTCATCTTT.

The V call is TRDV1, the J call TRDJ1; 13 bases match TRDD3. The CDR3 is 18 amino acids. V gave up 0 bases and J gave up 5 bases; unmatched junction bases: 9. CDR1 and CDR2 from the germline V gene are TSWWSYY and QGS. CDR3: CALGELPSHWGIRDKLIF. CDR3 coding DNA: TGTGCTCTTGGGGAACTTCCTTCCCACTGGGGGATACGGGATAAACTCATCTTT.